A single sample gave rise to the 19 T cell receptor beta chains below, sequenced in a study of OX40 agonist ivuxolimab in advanced cancers. Clones were read by immunoSEQ multiplex PCR, and TCRdb kept only the in-frame ones, dropping some. The sample holds about 73,000 clones, about 80% seen once. Here the sequenced sample was CD4+ or CD8+ T cells sorted from blood, taken in a trial of the OX40 agonist ivuxolimab. The receptors here all came from an adult with an advanced solid tumor such as melanoma, head and neck, liver or kidney cancer.

The gene calls are TRBV15 and TRBJ2-7; tentatively, D is TRBD1 or TRBD2 (6 bases each). The CDR3 runs 15 residues. Between the trimmed V and J ends, which lost 0 bases and 4 bases, there was a span of 13 bases. Germline-derived CDR1 and CDR2 are LNHNV and YYDKDF (reference sequence). The CDR3 DNA sequence: TGTGCCACCAGCAGAGAGCGACTAGGGGGGTACGAGCAGTACTTC. Translating it yields CATSRERLGGYEQYF.

The V gene is TRBV19, the J gene TRBJ1-3; D not certain. The length of the CDR3 is 14 residues. Germline CDR1 is LNHDA and CDR2 is SQIVND (reference sequence). V was pared by 7 bases and J by 6 bases, with 16 bases between. CDR3 sequence: CASNGPTEANTIYF. The CDR3 DNA follows: TGTGCCAGTAACGGACCAACCGAAGCAAACACCATATATTTT.

The chain couples TRBV6-5 to TRBJ1-4; D is uncertain. Germline values: CDR1 MNHEY, CDR2 SVGAGI. The CDR3 runs to 14 residues. V was shortened by 6 bases and J by 6 bases, with 14 bases between the two germline ends. The CDR3 here is CASSSVRGHEKLFF. For the CDR3, the DNA is TGTGCCAGCAGCTCGGTGAGAGGGCATGAAAAACTGTTTTTT.

CDR3 DNA sequence: TGTGCCAGCAGTTACGGGGCGGGGAGCTATGGCTACACCTTC. Translated: CASSYGAGSYGYTF. The chain is built from TRBV6-6 and TRBJ1-2; tentative D call: TRBD1 (5 bases). Trimming took 2 bases from V and 4 from J, leaving 11 bases between them. Germline V lookup: CDR1 MNHNY, CDR2 SVGAGI (reference sequence). The CDR3 length is 14 residues.

This clone was observed a handful of times. The CDR3 spells CASSETGLNTEAFF. The CDR3, as DNA: TGCGCCAGCAGTGAGACAGGGCTGAACACTGAAGCTTTCTTT. This chain uses TRBV10-2 with TRBJ1-1; possibly TRBD1 for D (6 bases). Trimming took off 2 bases at V and 0 bases at J, with 7 bases between the two ends. CDR1 WSHSY and CDR2 SAAADI come from the germline V gene. CDR3 size: 14 residues.

The chain is built from TRBV4-2 and TRBJ1-2; D gene ambiguous. This CDR3 has 17 residues. The V end was cut by 0 bases, the J end by 6 bases, with 20 bases between. The germline V gene has CDR1 LGHNA and CDR2 YNFKEQ. As DNA, the CDR3 is TGTGCCAGCAGCCAAGAGGGAGGAGCAGGCCTAGGAAATGGCTACACCTTC. Amino acid sequence: CASSQEGGAGLGNGYTF.

The chain is built from TRBV6-5 and TRBJ2-5; TRBD1 agrees at 12 bases. Germline trimming cut 7 bases from V and 2 bases from J; bases unmatched to any gene: 5. CDR3 length: 15 residues. Germline lookup yields CDR1 MNHEY and CDR2 SVGAGI. The CDR3 protein is CASNRDRGQQETQYF. The CDR3 nucleotides are TGTGCCAGCAATCGGGACAGGGGGCAGCAAGAGACCCAGTACTTC.

This clone was recorded a few times. The V gene is TRBV6-5, the J gene TRBJ1-2, with D unresolved. The ends were cut back, 8 bases at V and 2 bases at J, with 9 bases in the middle. Germline loops: CDR1 MNHEY, CDR2 SVGAGI. This CDR3 comprises 12 residues. The CDR3 loop reads CASVGGNYGYTF. CDR3 nucleotide sequence: TGTGCCAGCGTAGGAGGCAACTATGGCTACACCTTC.

J is TRBJ1-6 and V is TRBV6-5; perhaps TRBD1 as D (5 bases). This CDR3 spans 16 amino acids. The germline CDR1 and CDR2 sequences are MNHEY and SVGAGI. Trimming shortened V by 3 bases and J by 10 bases, and 19 bases separated the two germline ends. The CDR3, as DNA: TGTGCCAGCAGTTATCAAACAGGAAATTCGGGATCACCCCTCCACTTT. This codes for CASSYQTGNSGSPLHF.

The chain combines TRBV6-6 with TRBJ1-5; no definite D call. In germline, CDR1 is MNHNY, CDR2 SVGAGI (reference sequence). The CDR3 length is 13 residues. V was trimmed by 2 bases and J by 9 bases, leaving 11 bases between them. CDR3 region: CASSYAGMGPQHF. CDR3 in DNA: TGTGCCAGCAGTTACGCGGGGATGGGGCCCCAGCATTTT.

The chain carries TRBV7-3 and TRBJ1-1; D may be TRBD1 (5 bases). The V gene's germline CDR1 is SGHTA and CDR2 FQGTGA. CDR3 length: 14 amino acids. Between the trimmed V and J ends, which lost 1 base and 0 bases, there was a span of 6 bases. DNA for the CDR3: TGTGCCAGCAGCTTAAGCAGGGTGAACACTGAAGCTTTCTTT. It codes for CASSLSRVNTEAFF.

The chain links TRBV28 to TRBJ1-2; D perhaps matches TRBD1 (5 bases). The CDR3 length is 14 residues. V was shortened by 6 bases and J by 4 bases, with 15 bases between the two germline ends. The V gene's germline CDR1 is MDHEN and CDR2 SYDVKM. The CDR3 coding sequence is TGTGCCAGCAGGTTCTCCGGGACCGGCTATGGCTACACCTTC. Its protein product is CASRFSGTGYGYTF.

The chain employs TRBV7-2 and TRBJ1-1; perhaps TRBD1 as D (5 bases). The V gene lost 5 bases and the J gene lost 5 bases, with 21 bases spanning the gap. CDR3 length: 16 amino acids. Germline values: CDR1 SGHTA, CDR2 FQGNSA. CDR3 nucleotide sequence: TGTGCCAGCAGCCCAATCCGACCGGTTGGGGGGACTGAAGCTTTCTTT. This codes for CASSPIRPVGGTEAFF.

This clone came up a few times. V is TRBV7-9 and J is TRBJ2-3, with D maybe TRBD1 (6 bases). Trimming removed 5 bases from V and 0 bases from J, with 24 bases in between. In germline, CDR1 is SEHNR, CDR2 FQNEAQ (reference sequence). The CDR3 has 19 amino acids. CDR3 protein: CASSDRGQRVRSSTDTQYF. The CDR3 region has the DNA TGTGCCAGCAGCGACAGAGGACAGCGAGTAAGGTCTAGCACAGATACGCAGTATTTT.

J is TRBJ1-3 and V is TRBV5-8; possibly TRBD1 for D (6 bases). Germline values: CDR1 SGHTS, CDR2 YDEGEE. This CDR3 spans 14 amino acids. V was clipped by 2 bases and J by 9 bases, with 15 bases between them. The CDR3 spells CASSLQGSGGTIYF. The CDR3 bases are TGTGCCAGCAGCTTACAGGGATCTGGGGGCACCATATATTTT.

This chain links TRBV30 with TRBJ2-7; 15 bases line up with TRBD2. The V gene end was trimmed by 2 bases and the J gene end by 7 bases; junction bases not matched to a gene: 9. Germline V lookup: CDR1 GTSNPN, CDR2 SVGIG (reference sequence). The CDR3 extends over 16 amino acids. CDR3 residues: CAWSRTSGRASGEQYF. The CDR3 region has the DNA TGTGCCTGGAGTAGGACTAGCGGGAGGGCCTCAGGGGAGCAGTACTTC.

The chain is built from TRBV15 and TRBJ2-5; 7 bases align to TRBD1. V gave up 0 bases and J gave up 7 bases; unmatched junction bases: 11. Germline loops: CDR1 LNHNV, CDR2 YYDKDF (reference sequence). The CDR3 sequence is 16 residues long. The CDR3 bases are TGTGCCACCAGCAGAGATAGGGGGCCCTCCATATCGACCCAGTACTTC. Translated: CATSRDRGPSISTQYF.

The CDR3 region has the DNA TGTGCCAGCAGCTTAGCGTTCGACGAGCAGTACTTC. As protein: CASSLAFDEQYF. The chain combines TRBV7-9 with TRBJ2-7; D is uncertain. CDR1 and CDR2 from the germline V gene are SEHNR and FQNEAQ (reference sequence). V was cut by 0 bases and J by 5 bases, with 5 bases left in between. This CDR3 region has 12 residues.

This sequence joins TRBV5-1 and TRBJ2-1, with 7 positions matching TRBD2. The germline gives CDR1 SGHRS, CDR2 YFSETQ. J lost 3 bases, V lost 4 bases, and 10 bases had no gene match. The CDR3 spans 16 residues. The CDR3 loop is CASSPVSGLFYNEQFF. In DNA, the CDR3 is TGCGCCAGCAGCCCAGTTAGCGGGCTATTCTACAATGAGCAGTTCTTC.